A single sample is the source of the 31 T cell receptor beta chains below, sequenced in a study of CD8 T cells in ankylosing spondylitis. Study observations and caveats: Characteristic, it appeared, of ankylosing spondylitis blood was a TCR beta motif of roughly 8 highly homologous variants.

MiXCR, run by TCRdb on the 5' RACE reads, gives a single entry per CDR3 protein. The data show about 210,000 distinct CDR3 sequences, approximately 7.4% seen once. The antigens these receptors bind are not known. The sample comprised blood, either unsorted or a sorted T cell fraction (not recorded which). The receptors come from a male donor with ankylosing spondylitis.

The table lists this clonotype with many counts. This rearrangement joins TRBV4-3 to TRBJ2-2, with 13 bases fitting TRBD2. The CDR3 extends over 17 amino acids. Germline assignment: CDR1 LGHNA and CDR2 YSLEER. The V segment lost 0 bases and the J segment 4 bases; nucleotides outside the gene matches: 2. CDR3 coding DNA: TGCGCCAGCAGCCAAGATGGACTAGCGGGGGTCACCGGGGAGCTGTTTTTT. Its protein product is CASSQDGLAGVTGELFF.

This clonotype was found many times. The rearrangement uses TRBV4-2 and TRBJ2-5, with 7 bases identical to TRBD2. From germline, CDR1 is LGHNA and CDR2 YNFKEQ. V shed 4 bases, J shed 5 bases, and the junction held 13 bases outside the gene matches. The CDR3 is made up of 16 amino acids. The CDR3 coding sequence is TGTGCCAGCAGCCTCTGGGAGGGACTCGCCGGGGAGACCCAGTACTTC. It codes for CASSLWEGLAGETQYF.

This clonotype was observed at least ten times. This chain joins TRBV28 and TRBJ2-1; the match to TRBD2 covers 8 bases. The V gene's germline CDR1 is MDHEN and CDR2 SYDVKM. The CDR3 is 17 amino acids. With 2 bases clipped from V and 7 bases from J, the junction kept 13 bases outside the gene matches. The CDR3 loop is CASSLITERENKNEQFF. CDR3 DNA: TGTGCCAGCAGTTTAATTACGGAGCGGGAGAATAAAAATGAGCAGTTCTTC.

This clonotype was detected ten times or more. The chain carries TRBV24-1 and TRBJ2-1; D possibly matches TRBD1 or TRBD2 (5 bases each). The V end was cut by 9 bases, the J end by 7 bases, with 9 bases between. This CDR3 spans 11 amino acids. Germline loops: CDR1 KGHDR, CDR2 SFDVKD. CDR3 in amino acids: CATGTRNEQFF. The CDR3 coding sequence is TGTGCCACCGGGACGAGAAATGAGCAGTTCTTC.

This clonotype showed up many times. The chain couples TRBV4-3 to TRBJ2-4, with 10 bases lining up with TRBD2. CDR1 and CDR2 (germline): LGHNA, YSLEER. Germline trimming cut 0 bases from V and 0 bases from J; bases unmatched to any gene: 11. The CDR3 is 20 residues long. CDR3 sequence reads: CASSQDQVLAGRLAKNIQYF. The CDR3 DNA reads TGCGCCAGCAGCCAAGATCAAGTACTAGCGGGGCGACTAGCCAAAAACATTCAGTACTTC.

This clonotype was seen repeatedly, ten times or more. The chain has TRBV20-1 and TRBJ2-7; possibly TRBD1 or TRBD2 for D (5 bases each). Germline CDR1 DFQATT, CDR2 SNEGSKA (reference sequence). V was clipped by 5 bases and J by 3 bases, with 14 bases between them. The CDR3 has 13 amino acids. The CDR3 DNA follows: TGCAGTGCTTTCCTAGGGGACCGCTACGAGCAGTACTTC. Translating gives CSAFLGDRYEQYF.

This clonotype showed up many times. This sequence joins TRBV9 and TRBJ2-1; 7 nucleotides align to TRBD1. Trimming cost V 4 bases and J 5 bases; bases outside gene matches: 9. Germline-derived CDR1 and CDR2 are SGDLS and YYNGEE. This CDR3 is 15 amino acids long. The CDR3 region is CASSLPDRIDNEQFF. DNA for the CDR3: TGTGCCAGCAGCTTACCGGACAGGATCGACAATGAGCAGTTCTTC.

The chain recombines TRBV7-6 with TRBJ2-5; TRBD2 matches 10 bases. The trim removed 5 bases at V and 1 base at J, leaving 4 bases unmatched. Germline CDR1 reads SGHVS; CDR2 reads FNYEAQ. The CDR3 is 15 residues long. The CDR3 sequence is CASSRKRGGQETQYF. Here the CDR3 DNA reads TGTGCCAGCAGCCGCAAGCGGGGGGGCCAAGAGACCCAGTACTTC.

CDR3 DNA: TGTGCCAGCAGTGAAACAGGTTTTTTCACAGATACGCAGTATTTT. As protein: CASSETGFFTDTQYF. The J gene is TRBJ2-3, the V gene TRBV6-1; maybe TRBD1 (5 bases). The V gene's germline CDR1 is MNHNS and CDR2 SASEGT. The CDR3 extends over 15 amino acids. V lost 2 bases and J lost 2, with 11 bases in between.

This clonotype was observed at least ten times. The rearrangement links TRBV27 to TRBJ2-7, with 7 positions matching TRBD1. In germline, CDR1 is MNHEY, CDR2 SMNVEV (reference sequence). J gave up 4 bases and V 5 bases, and 5 bases lay outside the gene matches. The CDR3 is made up of 13 amino acids. DNA of the CDR3: TGTGCCAGCAGTATCAGGGGGTCTTACGAGCAGTACTTC. This translates into CASSIRGSYEQYF.

This clonotype showed up many times. CDR3 protein: CATGTGRYEQYF. The CDR3 DNA reads TGTGCCACCGGGACAGGTCGCTACGAGCAGTACTTC. The chain links TRBV15 to TRBJ2-7; 8 bases are shared with TRBD1. With V trimmed by 8 bases and J by 3 bases, 3 bases remained unmatched. This CDR3 contains 12 residues. Per the germline V gene, CDR1 is LNHNV and CDR2 is YYDKDF (reference sequence).

This clonotype showed up just a few times. The chain has TRBV5-6 and TRBJ2-6, with D tentatively TRBD1 or TRBD2 (5 bases each). Germline V CDR1 and CDR2: SGHDT, YYEEEE. Trimming cost V 0 bases and J 0 bases, with 16 bases left between them. The CDR3 runs 19 residues. DNA for the CDR3: TGTGCCAGCAGCTTGGGAAATACGGGACGGTACTCTGGGGCCAACGTCCTGACTTTC. It specifies CASSLGNTGRYSGANVLTF.

This clonotype came up many times. This chain joins TRBV7-9 and TRBJ1-1, with D maybe TRBD1 (6 bases). This CDR3 has 15 residues. The germline V gene has CDR1 SEHNR and CDR2 FQNEAQ (reference sequence). V shed 4 bases and J shed 3 bases, with 15 bases lying between them. CDR3 sequence: CASSSPQGRDTEAFF. In nucleotides, the CDR3 is TGTGCCAGCAGCTCTCCCCAGGGGAGGGACACTGAAGCTTTCTTT.

This clonotype was observed at least ten times. J is TRBJ1-2 and V is TRBV6-1; tentatively, D is TRBD1 (5 bases). The CDR3 loop spans 14 amino acids. Trimming stripped 4 bases from V and 3 bases from J, with 12 bases between. Germline lookup yields CDR1 MNHNS and CDR2 SASEGT. CDR3 sequence (DNA): TGTGCCAGCAGTGTCAGGGCTGCGTACTATGGCTACACCTTC. Protein: CASSVRAAYYGYTF.

In this sample, this clonotype turned up many times. V and J are TRBV12-3 or TRBV12-4 and TRBJ2-1, with 10 bases that match TRBD2. J was trimmed by 4 bases and V by 7 bases; bases with no gene match: 7. CDR3 length equals 15 residues. The CDR3 loop is CASTLTSGPYNEQFF. The CDR3 DNA follows: TGTGCCAGCACCCTGACTAGCGGGCCTTACAATGAGCAGTTCTTC.

This clonotype was observed at least ten times. V is TRBV16 and J is TRBJ2-1; the match to TRBD1 covers 8 bases. The germline V gene encodes CDR1 KGHSY and CDR2 FQNENV. V trimming: 4 bases; J trimming: 6 bases; junction bases outside the gene matches: 2. The CDR3 runs to 13 residues. The CDR3 reads CASSLDRGNEQFF. The CDR3 bases are TGTGCCAGCAGCCTAGACAGGGGCAATGAGCAGTTCTTC. Supplemented by reference TRBV16 and TRBJ2-1, the full variable domain reads GEEVAQTPKHLVRGEGQKAKLYCAPIKGHSYVFWYQQVLKNEFKFLISFQNENVFDETGMPKERFSAKCLPNSPCSLEIQATKLEDSAVYFCASSLDRGNEQFFGPGTRLTVL.

This clonotype was detected many times. The chain is built from TRBV7-9 and TRBJ1-5; 7 bases map to TRBD1. Germline V gene sequence: CDR1 SEHNR, CDR2 FQNEAQ (reference sequence). V was clipped by 6 bases and J by 0 bases; unmatched bases: 8. The CDR3 sequence is 16 residues long. CDR3 sequence: CASSSPTGNSNQPQHF. The CDR3 DNA reads TGTGCCAGCAGTTCGCCGACAGGGAATAGCAATCAGCCCCAGCATTTT. Complete variable domain (other parts from reference TRBV7-9 and TRBJ1-5): DTGVSQNPRHKITKRGQNVTFRCDPISEHNRLYWYRQTLGQGPEFLTYFQNEAQLEKSRLLSDRFSAERPKGSFSTLEIQRTEQGDSAMYLCASSSPTGNSNQPQHFGDGTRLSIL.

This chain links TRBV28 with TRBJ2-7; no firm D call. The CDR3 loop spans 14 amino acids. CDR1 MDHEN and CDR2 SYDVKM come from the germline V gene. The V gene lost 3 bases and the J gene lost 6 bases, with 15 bases spanning the gap. The chain's CDR3 is CASSFLGISREQYF. The DNA of the CDR3 is TGTGCCAGCAGTTTCCTTGGGATTTCCCGCGAGCAGTACTTC.

This clonotype was observed a few times. J is TRBJ2-7 and V is TRBV4-2, with a weak D call TRBD1 (5 bases). V was pared by 0 bases and J by 4 bases, with 10 bases between. This CDR3 spans 14 amino acids. CDR1 is LGHNA and CDR2 is YNFKEQ in the germline V gene. As DNA, the CDR3 is TGTGCCAGCAGCCAAGATCCAGGGAAGTACGAGCAGTACTTC. Its protein product is CASSQDPGKYEQYF.

V is TRBV6-2 or TRBV6-3 and J is TRBJ2-7, with 11 bases aligning to TRBD2. The V gene's germline CDR1 is MNHEY and CDR2 SVGEGT. The CDR3 spans 15 residues. The J segment lost 2 bases and the V segment lost 4 bases, leaving 4 bases of the junction unmatched. The CDR3 region is CASSLRLAGTYEQYF. Here the CDR3 DNA reads TGTGCCAGCAGTTTGAGACTAGCGGGAACCTACGAGCAGTACTTC.

J is TRBJ1-2 and V is TRBV27; the match to TRBD1 covers 7 bases. CDR1 is MNHEY and CDR2 is SMNVEV in the germline V gene (reference sequence). J lost 2 bases, V lost 6 bases, and 9 bases had no gene match. This CDR3 spans 15 amino acids. In DNA, the CDR3 is TGTGCCAGCAGATACCCGACAGGGAAAAACTATGGCTACACCTTC. This translates into CASRYPTGKNYGYTF.

This clonotype was found many times. V gene TRBV20-1 combines with J gene TRBJ2-7, with a tentative D call TRBD1 (6 bases). V lost 6 bases and J 4 bases, leaving 13 bases between the germline ends. The CDR3 covers 12 residues. The germline gives CDR1 DFQATT, CDR2 SNEGSKA (reference sequence). CDR3 nucleotides: TGCAGTGCCAGACCCACAGGGTACGAGCAGTACTTC. This sequence encodes CSARPTGYEQYF.

This clonotype was counted many times. J is TRBJ2-3 and V is TRBV5-1, with TRBD1 matching over 9 bases. Germline V gene sequence: CDR1 SGHRS, CDR2 YFSETQ. This CDR3 spans 17 amino acids. Trimming at V came to 4 bases and at J to 2 bases, leaving 11 bases not matched to a gene. Written as DNA, the CDR3 is TGCGCCAGCAGCATTCCAAAGACAGGGGGGGACACAGATACGCAGTATTTT. Its protein product is CASSIPKTGGDTDTQYF.

This clonotype was counted between two and nine times. The chain links TRBV9 to TRBJ2-3; D call uncertain. In germline, CDR1 is SGDLS, CDR2 YYNGEE. Trimming pared 5 bases from V and 0 bases from J, leaving 7 bases between. The CDR3 loop spans 13 amino acids. The CDR3 DNA reads TGTGCCAGCAGGAAGTACAGCACAGATACGCAGTATTTT. Translation gives CASRKYSTDTQYF.

In its sample, this clonotype was seen many times. The chain joins TRBV7-9 to TRBJ2-1, with D uncertain. The V end was cut by 1 base, the J end by 7 bases, with 5 bases between. Germline values: CDR1 SEHNR, CDR2 FQNEAQ (reference sequence). The CDR3 extends over 12 amino acids. CDR3 loop: CASSLVGNEQFF. CDR3 DNA: TGTGCCAGCAGCTTAGTGGGGAATGAGCAGTTCTTC.

This clonotype was detected ten times or more. In nucleotides, the CDR3 is TGTGCCAGCAGCGTAGGACAGGGCCTTAACTATGGCTACACCTTC. Amino acid sequence: CASSVGQGLNYGYTF. The rearrangement links TRBV9 to TRBJ1-2, with 7 bases aligning to TRBD1. With V trimmed by 0 bases and J by 1 base, 3 bases remained unmatched. This CDR3 is built from 15 residues. From germline, CDR1 is SGDLS and CDR2 YYNGEE.

This chain uses TRBV7-9 with TRBJ1-2, with 7 bases aligning to TRBD1. Germline trimming cut 3 bases from V and 0 bases from J; bases unmatched to any gene: 1. The CDR3 runs to 14 residues. Germline V gene sequence: CDR1 SEHNR, CDR2 FQNEAQ (reference sequence). The CDR3 loop reads CASSFGTANYGYTF. The CDR3 bases are TGTGCCAGCAGCTTTGGGACAGCTAACTATGGCTACACCTTC.

The chain employs TRBV6-4 and TRBJ1-1, with D maybe TRBD1 (5 bases). The CDR3 loop spans 13 amino acids. The V and J ends lost 7 bases and 7 bases respectively, with 16 bases between them. Germline V gene lookup returns CDR1 MRHNA and CDR2 SNTAGT. CDR3 sequence: CASTLSVDSEAFF. In nucleotides, the CDR3 is TGTGCCAGCACCTTATCTGTTGACAGTGAAGCTTTCTTT.

This clonotype has a count of ten or more. The DNA of the CDR3 is TGCGCCAGCAGCTTGAGAAGCCTAGCGGGAAGCTCCTACAATGAGCAGTTCTTC. Its translation is CASSLRSLAGSSYNEQFF. The rearrangement uses TRBV5-1 and TRBJ2-1; TRBD2 aligns across 9 bases. This CDR3 is 18 amino acids long. In germline, CDR1 is SGHRS, CDR2 YFSETQ. Trimming cost V 1 base and J 0 bases; bases outside gene matches: 8.

This chain connects TRBV5-6 to TRBJ2-3; 11 nucleotides match TRBD2. Germline trimming cut 0 bases from V and 5 bases from J; bases unmatched to any gene: 11. The germline V gene encodes CDR1 SGHDT and CDR2 YYEEEE. The CDR3 loop spans 18 amino acids. The CDR3 region has the DNA TGTGCCAGCAGCTTGGCCTCTGGTAGCGGGGGGGCCCTAGATACGCAGTATTTT. Protein product: CASSLASGSGGALDTQYF.

This clonotype was picked up many times. The V call is TRBV7-9, the J call TRBJ2-2; 7 nucleotides agree with TRBD1. Germline V gene lookup returns CDR1 SEHNR and CDR2 FQNEAQ (reference sequence). V trimming: 6 bases; J trimming: 0 bases; junction bases outside the gene matches: 4. The CDR3 spans 15 residues. For the CDR3, the DNA is TGTGCCAGCAGGGGACAGTATCCGAACACCGGGGAGCTGTTTTTT. This translates into CASRGQYPNTGELFF.